This T cell receptor (beta chain) is drawn from a study of shared clonotypes between healthy human individuals. Trimming took 6 bases from V and 4 from J; bases not matched to a gene: 3. This CDR3 contains 13 residues. Germline lookup yields CDR1 SQVTM and CDR2 ANQGSEA. Researchers divided each subset's genomic DNA evenly across several immunoSEQ plates. Here immunoSEQ multiplex PCR was the method, and the copy in TCRdb shows in-frame clones only, minus some. The table records roughly 410,000 clones, approximately 97% of them present only once. A word on this clone: Its antigen is unidentified.

Findings of the study overall: Rarefaction curves obtained for sorted subsets showed sequencing incomplete despite large depth. When compared with the clonotypes that were shared by all four sorted-subset donors, the non-shared clonotypes turned out to have lower generation probabilities.

The chain uses TRBV29-1 and TRBJ2-1, with 10 bases lining up with TRBD1. Sequencing was done on a sample of memory CD8+ T cells sorted from blood. Stated subset: CD45RO+ cells pooled with CCR7-negative TemRA cells. The receptor's source is a man aged 25-45 years in good health. CDR3 sequence: CSVRTGGYNEQFF. The CDR3 DNA sequence: TGCAGCGTCCGGACAGGGGGGTACAATGAGCAGTTCTTC.